This is a list of T cell receptor beta chains from one sample in a study of CD8+ T cells in alopecia areata. Sequencing was performed with immunoSEQ multiplex PCR; in TCRdb, only in-frame clones are kept and a portion is missing. The table includes approximately 210,000 clones, around 64% detected once. Sequencing used CD4+ T cells sorted from blood, obtained between weeks 49 and 50, from a patient treated with tofacitinib. Source of these receptors: a human donor with alopecia areata. CDR3s include the opening cysteine and the closing phenylalanine or tryptophan. Fields, in order: J gene, D gene, V gene, clone size, CDR3 DNA, CDR3 protein. The D gene is left open where the match is weak. The size of a clone is reported for some rows only, either as once, few or many, or as a class for expanded clones.

TRBJ2-5 | NA | TRBV29-1 | once | TGCAGCGGCAGACGGGGTCAAGAGACCCAGTACTTC | CSGRRGQETQYF
TRBJ2-1 | TRBD1 | TRBV29-1 | NA | TGCAGCGGGCGGGGACAGGGGGACTACAATGAGCAGTTCTTC | CSGRGQGDYNEQFF
TRBJ2-6 | NA | TRBV5-1 | NA | TGCGCCAGCAGCTTGCAGGGGTCTACTGGGGCCAACGTCCTGACTTTC | CASSLQGSTGANVLTF
TRBJ2-5 | NA | TRBV29-1 | once | TGCAGCGTTGTCTGGGGGGAGACCCAGTACTTC | CSVVWGETQYF
TRBJ1-2 | NA | TRBV29-1 | NA | TGCAGCGGCGCCACGGGACCGAACTATGGCTACACCTTC | CSGATGPNYGYTF
TRBJ1-4 | NA | TRBV27 | once | TGTGCCAGCACCTCCAGTGGCGAAAAACTGTTTTTT | CASTSSGEKLFF
TRBJ1-2 | NA | TRBV29-1 | NA | TGCAGCGTTGGGGGAGCTAACTATGGCTACACCTTC | CSVGGANYGYTF
TRBJ2-2 | TRBD1 | TRBV7-8 | few | TGTGCCAGCAGCCAGGGACAGGGGAATGCCGGGGAGCTGTTTTTT | CASSQGQGNAGELFF
TRBJ1-5 | TRBD1 | TRBV19 | NA | TGTGCCAGTAGTATCGACAGGGGGCTCTCCGCCCAGCATTTT | CASSIDRGLSAQHF
TRBJ2-5 | NA | TRBV10-3 | few | TGTGCCATCAGTGGGCCGGGAGTGCAAGAGACCCAGTACTTC | CAISGPGVQETQYF
TRBJ1-1 | NA | TRBV29-1 | few | TGCAGCGTGGCACCGGGCCCCGAGAACACTGAAGCTTTCTTT | CSVAPGPENTEAFF
TRBJ1-5 | NA | TRBV10-2 | NA | TGCGCCAGCAGTGAGGGTCGTAGCAATCAGCCCCAGCATTTT | CASSEGRSNQPQHF
TRBJ2-5 | TRBD1 | TRBV30 | NA | TGTGCCTGGAGTGCGGACAGGGCTGTGGGAGAGACCCAGTACTTC | CAWSADRAVGETQYF
TRBJ2-3 | TRBD2 | TRBV29-1 | NA | TGCAGCGTTGGGACTAGCGGTAGCACAGATACGCAGTATTTT | CSVGTSGSTDTQYF
TRBJ2-7 | NA | TRBV5-6 | NA | TGTGCCAGCAGTCCCGGGACGTCCGAGCAGTACTTC | CASSPGTSEQYF
TRBJ2-5 | TRBD2 | TRBV30 | NA | TGTGCCTGGAGCCTTGGGACTAGCGGTTGGGAGACCCAGTACTTC | CAWSLGTSGWETQYF
TRBJ2-1 | TRBD2 | TRBV15 | NA | TGTGCCACCAGCAGAGAATCAGTAGCGGGGGGGTTTGGCAATGAGCAGTTCTTC | CATSRESVAGGFGNEQFF
TRBJ2-5 | TRBD2 | TRBV5-1 | NA | TGCGCCAGCAGCTGGGTATCGGGGAGGGATCCACAAGAGACCCAGTACTTC | CASSWVSGRDPQETQYF
TRBJ1-5 | NA | TRBV28 | NA | TGTGCCAGCAGTTTGTCAGGGGAGGGAAGCAATCAGCCCCAGCATTTT | CASSLSGEGSNQPQHF
TRBJ2-7 | NA | TRBV14 | NA | TGTGCCAGCAGCCAAGCCCAGTCTCTCGAGCAGTACTTC | CASSQAQSLEQYF
TRBJ1-1 | NA | TRBV7-2 | NA | TGTGCCAGCAGCCTCGGCCGGATGGGCACTGAAGCTTTCTTT | CASSLGRMGTEAFF
TRBJ2-1 | NA | TRBV29-1 | few | TGCAGCGTTGAAGGTGGGGCCTACAATGAGCAGTTCTTC | CSVEGGAYNEQFF
TRBJ2-5 | TRBD2 | TRBV2 | few | TGTGCCAGCCGAGGACTAGCGGAGCCAGAGACCCAGTACTTC | CASRGLAEPETQYF
TRBJ2-5 | NA | TRBV11-2 | few | TGTGCCAGCAGCTTAGAAGAGACCCAGTACTTC | CASSLEETQYF
TRBJ2-1 | NA | TRBV29-1 | NA | TGCAGCGTTGATAACTCGGCGAGCTCCTACAATGAGCAGTTCTTC | CSVDNSASSYNEQFF
TRBJ2-1 | NA | TRBV2 | many | TGTGCCAGCAGTGAAGTAGAAGGTGGCAGGAGATCCTACAATGAGCAGTTCTTC | CASSEVEGGRRSYNEQFF
TRBJ2-2 | NA | TRBV10-3 | NA | TGTGCCATCAGCCGTCCCGTTTCCGGGGAGCTGTTTTTT | CAISRPVSGELFF
TRBJ2-5 | NA | TRBV2 | NA | TGTGCCAGCAGTGAAATCCCACGGGGGCAAGAGACCCAGTACTTC | CASSEIPRGQETQYF
TRBJ2-3 | NA | TRBV5-1 | NA | TGCGCCAGCAGCTTGGGTGATACGCAGTATTTT | CASSLGDTQYF
TRBJ1-2 | NA | TRBV29-1 | NA | TGCAGCGTTGAGGAGGGCTACACCTTC | CSVEEGYTF
TRBJ2-7 | TRBD1 | TRBV9 | NA | TGTGCCAGCAGCTCAGGACAGGGGACCTACGAGCAGTACTTC | CASSSGQGTYEQYF
TRBJ1-5 | NA | TRBV5-6 | NA | TGTGCCAGCAGCTTGGACGGTAGCAATCAGCCCCAGCATTTT | CASSLDGSNQPQHF
TRBJ1-2 | NA | TRBV4-1 | NA | TGCGCCAGCAGCCAAGATAGGACCTCCTATGGCTACACCTTC | CASSQDRTSYGYTF
TRBJ1-4 | TRBD1 | TRBV30 | NA | TGTGGACTCGGGACAGGACAAGAAAAACTGTTTTTT | CGLGTGQEKLFF
TRBJ1-2 | NA | TRBV30 | NA | TGTGCCTGGAGTGCGACGTCAAGGGTCTGGGGAAATGGCTACACCTTC | CAWSATSRVWGNGYTF
TRBJ1-1 | NA | TRBV29-1 | NA | TGCAGCGTTGCTGGGCCTGAAGCTTTCTTT | CSVAGPEAFF
TRBJ1-2 | TRBD1 | TRBV7-2 | NA | TGTGCCAGCAGCTTAGGCTGGACAGGGGGCGCGGATGGCTACACCTTC | CASSLGWTGGADGYTF